The rows below give T cell receptor beta chains drawn from one sample of a study of T cells expressing NK-cell markers. TCRdb re-analyzed the 5' RACE reads; it lists each CDR3 protein once, without DNA. The sample data list some 450,000 distinct CDR3 sequences. Sequenced: blood T cells: a sorted CD56 or NKG2C T cell subset, CD4+ or CD8+ T cells, or bulk PBMC T cells (not recorded which). These receptors originate from a woman between 18 and 75 years old in good health. The CDR3 runs from the conserved cysteine through the conserved F or W.

TRBJ2-4 TRBV28 CASSVDRRNIQYF
TRBJ1-2 TRBV20-1 CSASQKGVGNYGYTF
TRBJ2-7 TRBV7-9 CASSPIRGSSYEQYF
TRBJ2-3 TRBV6-5 CASSYEGLAITDTQYF
TRBJ2-3 TRBV29-1 CSVEADSGNTQYF
TRBJ2-2 TRBV4-3 CASSQRQSTGELFF
TRBJ2-1 TRBV30 CAWRTDRANEQFF
TRBJ1-3 TRBV20-1 CSAKGDTLPGNTIYF
TRBJ2-7 TRBV6-2/TRBV6-3 CASSSSGGSYEQYF
TRBJ2-3 TRBV4-3 CASSQERRASSADTQYF
TRBJ2-7 TRBV29-1 CSVDGGPYEQYF
TRBJ2-4 TRBV12-3/TRBV12-4 CATSTLAKNIQYF
TRBJ2-1 TRBV7-3 CASNPGGDYNEQFF
TRBJ2-7 TRBV3-1 CASRRAYEQYF
TRBJ2-1 TRBV6-2/TRBV6-3 CASRSDRYNEQFF
TRBJ2-1 TRBV5-4 CASSLMLRELDEQFF
TRBJ2-2 TRBV19 CASSIENTAASNTGELFF
TRBJ2-1 TRBV27 CASGDRGDNEQFF
TRBJ1-5 TRBV5-1 CASSLETGRNQPQHF
TRBJ1-1 TRBV20-1 CSADKDGPNTEAFF
TRBJ2-3 TRBV3-1 CASSQDLGAYTQYF
TRBJ2-5 TRBV28 CASSLPSGETQYF